This TCR beta chain was sequenced during a study of shared clonotypes between healthy human individuals (dated by TCRdb to 2020 to 2021). In the study overall: The cohort included three men and a couple of women between 18 and 49 years of age. For each donor, three plates each were used for CD4 naive and CD4 memory, two plates were used for CD8 naive, and one plate was used for CD8 memory. To estimate repertoire size and how much clonotypes are shared between individuals, the study performed deep sequencing of blood TCR repertoires from roughly five healthy adults. To increase sequencing depth and limit assay-specific biases, different laboratories used diverse techniques to prepare libraries and sequence TCR repertoires. Per donor, leukapheresis produced somewhere between about 0.94 and 9.5 billion PBMCs. Study-wide conclusions, independent of this receptor: Naive subsets generally had larger estimated clonotype richness than memory subsets did. Rarefaction of sorted-subset datasets indicated incomplete sequencing despite the large sequencing depth. The genetic and exposure-history diversity represented was limited by the small number of donors. Pairwise subsampling led to the expectation that sequencing depth would affect the degree of clonotype sharing among donors. About 5% of naive CD4, 3.5% of naive CD8, about 2.1% of memory CD4, and roughly 0.4% of memory CD8 clonotypes were shared across a few donors. Clonotypes shared by all four sorted-subset donors showed higher generation probabilities than non-shared clonotypes. Sampling was restricted to blood, and TCR repertoires in tissues likely differ from the TCR repertoires found in blood.

The donors were healthy, HIV-negative adults who had no recently reported acute infections or vaccinations. Every donor was a Caucasian adult residing in Nashville, Tennessee, USA. CD4+ T cells were enriched by magnetic negative selection; naive cells were then positively selected on CD45RA, and the negative fraction formed the memory subset. Blood was collected by leukapheresis, and PBMCs were isolated by Ficoll-Histopaque density gradient centrifugation and then cryopreserved in liquid nitrogen vapor phase. Analytical flow cytometry was used to check the purity and quantity of each magnetically sorted T cell population. Each sorted fraction had its genomic DNA isolated and then quantified by UV absorbance on a Nanodrop 2000c. This clone was found a few times. It lacks a known antigen. No base quality values were provided; no much bigger clone lies one nucleotide off. From the germline V gene, CDR1 is SGHRS and CDR2 is YFSETQ. The CDR3 sequence holds 12 residues, the cysteine and phenylalanine included. The retained sequence is limited to the CDR3, 36 bases, with the frame set at the first base. V ends up 4 bases short and J 8 bases short, with an unmatched junction base count of 4.

Using the deep immunoSEQ assay, TCR CDR3 regions were amplified from genomic DNA by multiplex PCR. Genomic DNA extracted from each cell subset was distributed evenly over all wells of several immunoSEQ 96-well plates, and each plate served as one replicate. For sorted subsets, each replicate PCR was loaded with approximately 190 ng genomic DNA, equivalent to some 31,000 T cell genomes. The purified libraries were quantified using a Qubit 3.0 fluorometer, sized with a Bioanalyzer 2100, and then quantified again using the KAPA Library Quantification kit. Each immunoSEQ 96-well plate was sequenced on its own single-read 150-cycle Illumina NextSeq 550 flow cell. In the authors' own workflow: Because the immunoSEQ output held only junctional sequences and lacked quality scores, the filtering could not match the filtering applied to full-length reads. To assign V/J genes and CDR3, sequences were annotated using PyIR, a Python wrapper for IgBLAST v1.9, with IMGT germline references. Reads were removed for weak V/J assignments (E-value above 1e-6), missing CDR3, stop codons, out-of-frame junctions, or ambiguous translated residues. V3J clonotypes were defined by identical inferred V gene, J gene, and CDR3 amino acid sequence. To compute the percentage overlap between repertoires, the number of shared unique clonotypes was divided by the size of the smaller repertoire. RTK rarefaction, the Chao1 estimator, and Recon v2.1 estimates of unobserved clonotypes were used to assess repertoire richness. For all TCRbeta clonotypes obtained by the gDNA method from a few donors, generation probabilities were computed with OLGA. This immuneACCESS table, as held by TCRdb, lists in-frame sequences with V and J called but not all clones. Of the missing ones, under half trace to an unresolved V gene in checked studies; the others have no known cause. From that table come the V and J calls and clone size; the DNA was used to work out D and trimming. The sample table records around 700,000 clones; around 72% of these occur just once. The leading ten clones occupy less than 2% of the sample.

The TCR was taken from a woman under 40 in good health. The sequenced material came from memory CD4+ T cells sorted from blood. The label giving this sample's cell subset or site can be read as: CD45RA-negative fraction. The sequence is built from TRBV5-1 and TRBJ2-3, with 7 bases in between that match TRBD2. The nucleotides read TGCGCCAGCAGCCAGACGGGAGGTACGCAGTATTTT. The encoded protein is CASSQTGGTQYF. Reference TRBV5-1 and TRBJ2-3 proteins supply the regions before and after the CDR3; the full variable domain is: KAGVTQTPRYLIKTRGQQVTLSCSPISGHRSVSWYQQTPGQGLQFLFEYFSETQRNKGNFPGRFSGRQFSNSRSEMNVSTLELGDSALYLCASSQTGGTQYFGPGTRLTVL.